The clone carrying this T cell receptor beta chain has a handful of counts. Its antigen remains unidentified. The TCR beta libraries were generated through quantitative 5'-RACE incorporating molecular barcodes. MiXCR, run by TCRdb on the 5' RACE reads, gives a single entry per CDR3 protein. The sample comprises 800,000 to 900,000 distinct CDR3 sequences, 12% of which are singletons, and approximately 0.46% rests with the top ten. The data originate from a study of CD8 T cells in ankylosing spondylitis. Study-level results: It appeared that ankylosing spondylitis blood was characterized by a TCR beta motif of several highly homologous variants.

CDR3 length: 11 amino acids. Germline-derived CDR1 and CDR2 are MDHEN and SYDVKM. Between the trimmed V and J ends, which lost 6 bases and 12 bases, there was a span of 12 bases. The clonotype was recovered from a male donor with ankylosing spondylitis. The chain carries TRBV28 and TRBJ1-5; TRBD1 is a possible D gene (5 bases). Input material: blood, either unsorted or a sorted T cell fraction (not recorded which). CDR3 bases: TGTGCCAGCAGCCCACGGGGCCGCCAGCATTTT. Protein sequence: CASSPRGRQHF.